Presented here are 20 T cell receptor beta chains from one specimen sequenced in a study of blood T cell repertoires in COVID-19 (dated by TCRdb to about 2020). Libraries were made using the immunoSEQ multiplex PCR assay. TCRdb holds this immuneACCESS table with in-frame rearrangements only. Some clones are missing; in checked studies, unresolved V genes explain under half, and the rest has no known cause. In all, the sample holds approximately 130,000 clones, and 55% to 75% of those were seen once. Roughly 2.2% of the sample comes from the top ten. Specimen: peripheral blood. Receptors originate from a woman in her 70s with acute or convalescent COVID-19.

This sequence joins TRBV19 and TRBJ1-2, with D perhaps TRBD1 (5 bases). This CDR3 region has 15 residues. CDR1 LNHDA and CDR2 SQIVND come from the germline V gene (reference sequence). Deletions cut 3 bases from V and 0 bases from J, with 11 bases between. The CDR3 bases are TGTGCCAGTAGTATCTGGACACGTCCTAACTATGGCTACACCTTC. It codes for CASSIWTRPNYGYTF.

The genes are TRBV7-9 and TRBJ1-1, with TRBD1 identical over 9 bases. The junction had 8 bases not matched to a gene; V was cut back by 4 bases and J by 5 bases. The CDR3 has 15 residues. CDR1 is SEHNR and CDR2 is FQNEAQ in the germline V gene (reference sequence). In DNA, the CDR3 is TGTGCCAGCAGCTCGGGACAGGGAAGTGGGACTGAAGCTTTCTTT. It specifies CASSSGQGSGTEAFF.

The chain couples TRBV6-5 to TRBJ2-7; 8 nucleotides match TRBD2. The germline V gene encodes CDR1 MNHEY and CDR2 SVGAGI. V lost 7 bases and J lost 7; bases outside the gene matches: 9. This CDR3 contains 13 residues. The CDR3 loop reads CASIAGGGREQYF. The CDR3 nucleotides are TGTGCCAGCATTGCGGGAGGTGGGCGAGAGCAGTACTTC.

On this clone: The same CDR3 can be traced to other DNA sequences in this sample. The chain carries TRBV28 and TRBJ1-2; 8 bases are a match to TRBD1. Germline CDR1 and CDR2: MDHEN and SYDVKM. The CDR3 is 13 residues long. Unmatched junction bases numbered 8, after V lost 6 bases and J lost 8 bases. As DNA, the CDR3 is TGTGCCAGCAGGAGCGGGACAGGCGGAGGCTACACCTTC. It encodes CASRSGTGGGYTF.

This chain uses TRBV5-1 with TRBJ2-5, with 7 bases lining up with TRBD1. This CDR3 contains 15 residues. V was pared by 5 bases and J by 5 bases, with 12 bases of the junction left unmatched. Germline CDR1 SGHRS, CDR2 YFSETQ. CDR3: CASRPTGRTGETQYF. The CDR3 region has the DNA TGCGCCAGCAGACCGACAGGGCGAACGGGCGAGACCCAGTACTTC.

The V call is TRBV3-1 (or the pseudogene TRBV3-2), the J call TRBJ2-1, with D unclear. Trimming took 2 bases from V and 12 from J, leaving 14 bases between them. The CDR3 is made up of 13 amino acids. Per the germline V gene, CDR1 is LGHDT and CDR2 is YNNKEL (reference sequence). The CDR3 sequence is CASSQQVETRQFF. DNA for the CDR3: TGTGCCAGCAGCCAACAAGTAGAGACACGGCAGTTCTTC.

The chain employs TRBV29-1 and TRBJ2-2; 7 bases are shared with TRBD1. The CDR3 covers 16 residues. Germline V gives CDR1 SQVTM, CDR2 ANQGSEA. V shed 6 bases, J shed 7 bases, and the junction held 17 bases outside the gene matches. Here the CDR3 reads CSVMEEKGAGGGELFF. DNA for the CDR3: TGCAGCGTAATGGAGGAGAAGGGGGCTGGCGGCGGGGAGCTGTTTTTT.

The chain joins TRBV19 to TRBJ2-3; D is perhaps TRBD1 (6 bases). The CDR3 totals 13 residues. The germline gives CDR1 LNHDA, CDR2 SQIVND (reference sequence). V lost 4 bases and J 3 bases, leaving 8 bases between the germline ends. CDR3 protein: CASSTQGTDTQYF. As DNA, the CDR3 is TGTGCCAGTAGTACCCAGGGGACAGATACGCAGTATTTT.

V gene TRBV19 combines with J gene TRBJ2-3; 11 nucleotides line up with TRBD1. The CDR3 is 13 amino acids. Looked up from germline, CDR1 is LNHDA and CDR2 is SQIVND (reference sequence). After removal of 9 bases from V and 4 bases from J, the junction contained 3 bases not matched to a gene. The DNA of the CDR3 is TGTGCCAGCGGGACAGGGGGGTCAGATACGCAGTATTTT. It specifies CASGTGGSDTQYF.

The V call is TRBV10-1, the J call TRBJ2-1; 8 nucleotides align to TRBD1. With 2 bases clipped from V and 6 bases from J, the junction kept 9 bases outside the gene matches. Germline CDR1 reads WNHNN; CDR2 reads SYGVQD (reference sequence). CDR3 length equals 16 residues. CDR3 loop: CASSEIRDRRLNEQFF. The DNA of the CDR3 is TGCGCCAGCAGTGAGATCCGGGACAGGCGCCTCAATGAGCAGTTCTTC.

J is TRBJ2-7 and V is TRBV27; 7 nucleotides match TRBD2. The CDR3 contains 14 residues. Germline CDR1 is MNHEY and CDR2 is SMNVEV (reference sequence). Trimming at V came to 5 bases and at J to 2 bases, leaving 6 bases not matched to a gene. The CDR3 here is CASSPLGGTYEQYF. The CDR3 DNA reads TGTGCCAGCAGTCCGCTGGGGGGGACCTACGAGCAGTACTTC.

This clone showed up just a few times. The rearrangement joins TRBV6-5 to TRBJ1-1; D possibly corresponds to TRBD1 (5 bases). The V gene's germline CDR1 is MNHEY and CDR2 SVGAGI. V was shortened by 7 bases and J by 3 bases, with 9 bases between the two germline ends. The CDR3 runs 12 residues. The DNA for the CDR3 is TGTGCCAGCAATTTAGGGGACACTGAAGCTTTCTTT. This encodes CASNLGDTEAFF.

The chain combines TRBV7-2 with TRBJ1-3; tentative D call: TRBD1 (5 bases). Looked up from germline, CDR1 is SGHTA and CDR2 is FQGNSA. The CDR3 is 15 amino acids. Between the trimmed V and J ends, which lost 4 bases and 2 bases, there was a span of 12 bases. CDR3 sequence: CASSYQAGAGNTIYF. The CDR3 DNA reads TGTGCCAGCAGCTACCAGGCGGGGGCTGGAAACACCATATATTTT. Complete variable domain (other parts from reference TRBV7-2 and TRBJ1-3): GAGVSQSPSNKVTEKGKDVELRCDPISGHTALYWYRQSLGQGLEFLIYFQGNSAPDKSGLPSDRFSAERTGGSVSTLTIQRTQQEDSAVYLCASSYQAGAGNTIYFGEGSWLTVV.

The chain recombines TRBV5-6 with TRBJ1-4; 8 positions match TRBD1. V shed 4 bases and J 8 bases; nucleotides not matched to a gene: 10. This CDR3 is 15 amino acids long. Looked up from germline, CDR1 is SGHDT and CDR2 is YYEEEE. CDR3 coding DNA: TGTGCCAGCAGCCGAGGACAGGGTACTTGGGAAAAACTGTTTTTT. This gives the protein CASSRGQGTWEKLFF.

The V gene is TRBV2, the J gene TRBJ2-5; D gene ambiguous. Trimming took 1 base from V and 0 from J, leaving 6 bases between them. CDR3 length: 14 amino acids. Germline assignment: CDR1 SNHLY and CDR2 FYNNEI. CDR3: CASSEDPNQETQYF. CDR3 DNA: TGTGCCAGCAGTGAAGATCCAAACCAAGAGACCCAGTACTTC.

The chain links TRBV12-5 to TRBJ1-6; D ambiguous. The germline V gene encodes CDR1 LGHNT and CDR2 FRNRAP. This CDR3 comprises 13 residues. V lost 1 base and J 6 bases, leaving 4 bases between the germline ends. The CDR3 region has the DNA TGTGCTAGTGGTTTGGGGGCTAATTCACCCCTCCACTTT. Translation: CASGLGANSPLHF. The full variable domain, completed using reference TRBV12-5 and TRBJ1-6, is DARVTQTPRHKVTEMGQEVTMRCQPILGHNTVFWYRQTMMQGLELLAYFRNRAPLDDSGMPKDRFSAEMPDATLATLKIQPSEPRDSAVYFCASGLGANSPLHFGNGTRLTVT.

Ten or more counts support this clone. The CDR3 reads CASTLFQGNEKLFF. The CDR3 DNA sequence: TGTGCCAGCACGTTGTTCCAGGGGAATGAAAAACTGTTTTTT. The chain carries TRBV28 and TRBJ1-4; perhaps TRBD1 as D (6 bases). Germline assignment: CDR1 MDHEN and CDR2 SYDVKM. The CDR3 has 14 residues. With 7 bases removed from V and 5 bases from J, the gap between germline ends came to 14 bases.

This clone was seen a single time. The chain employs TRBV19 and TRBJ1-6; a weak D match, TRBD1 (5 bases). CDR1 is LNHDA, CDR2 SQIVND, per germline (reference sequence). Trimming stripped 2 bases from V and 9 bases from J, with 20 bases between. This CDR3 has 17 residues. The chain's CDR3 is CASSIRGSGRVVSPLHF. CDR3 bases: TGTGCCAGTAGTATACGTGGATCGGGCAGGGTGGTTTCACCCCTCCACTTT.

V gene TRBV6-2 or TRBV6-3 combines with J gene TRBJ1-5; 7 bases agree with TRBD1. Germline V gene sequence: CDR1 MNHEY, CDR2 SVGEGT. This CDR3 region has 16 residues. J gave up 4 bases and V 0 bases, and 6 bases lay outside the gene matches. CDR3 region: CASSYSSGQPNQPQHF. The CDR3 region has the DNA TGTGCCAGCAGTTACTCCTCGGGACAGCCTAATCAGCCCCAGCATTTT.

Here the CDR3 DNA reads TGTGCCAGTAGTAGACCGGGGGTTGGGGCCAACGTCCTGACTTTC. It codes for CASSRPGVGANVLTF. The chain uses TRBV19 and TRBJ2-6; D possibly corresponds to TRBD2 (6 bases). Trimming stripped 4 bases from V and 3 bases from J, with 10 bases between. Germline-derived CDR1 and CDR2 are LNHDA and SQIVND (reference sequence). There are 15 residues in the CDR3.